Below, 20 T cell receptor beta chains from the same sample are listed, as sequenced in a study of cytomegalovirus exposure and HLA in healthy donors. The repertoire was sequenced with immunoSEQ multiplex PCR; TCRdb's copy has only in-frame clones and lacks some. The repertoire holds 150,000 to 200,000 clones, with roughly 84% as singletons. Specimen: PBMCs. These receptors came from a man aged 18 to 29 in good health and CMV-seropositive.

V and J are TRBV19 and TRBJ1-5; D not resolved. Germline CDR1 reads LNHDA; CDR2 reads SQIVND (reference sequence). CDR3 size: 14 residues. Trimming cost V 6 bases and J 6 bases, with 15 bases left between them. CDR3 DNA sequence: TGTGCCAGTAGCCCCGAACCGGGGATTCAGCCCCAGCATTTT. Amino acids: CASSPEPGIQPQHF.

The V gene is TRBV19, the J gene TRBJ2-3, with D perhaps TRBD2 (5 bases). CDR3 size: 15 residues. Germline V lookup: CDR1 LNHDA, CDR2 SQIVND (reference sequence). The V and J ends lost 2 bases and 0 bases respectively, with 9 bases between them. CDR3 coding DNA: TGTGCCAGTAGTATATCCGGCGGGAGCACAGATACGCAGTATTTT. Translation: CASSISGGSTDTQYF.

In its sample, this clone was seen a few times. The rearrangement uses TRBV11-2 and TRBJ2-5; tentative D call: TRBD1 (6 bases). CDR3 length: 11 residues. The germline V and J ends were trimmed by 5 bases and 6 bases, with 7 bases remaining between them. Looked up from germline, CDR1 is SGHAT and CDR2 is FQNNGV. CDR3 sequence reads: CASSQGKTQYF. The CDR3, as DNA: TGTGCCAGCAGCCAGGGGAAGACCCAGTACTTC.

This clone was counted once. The CDR3 loop is CASSLGPGAGQPQHF. As DNA, the CDR3 is TGTGCCAGCAGCTTGGGGCCAGGGGCGGGTCAGCCCCAGCATTTT. The genes are TRBV5-5 and TRBJ1-5, with D possibly TRBD1 on 6 matching bases. V dropped 0 bases and J dropped 6 bases, with 13 bases sitting between them. CDR1 is SGHKS and CDR2 is YYEKEE in the germline V gene (reference sequence). The CDR3 is made up of 15 amino acids.

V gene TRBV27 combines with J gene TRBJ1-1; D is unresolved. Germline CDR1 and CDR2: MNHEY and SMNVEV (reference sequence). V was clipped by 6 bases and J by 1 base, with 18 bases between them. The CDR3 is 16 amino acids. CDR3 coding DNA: TGTGCCAGCAGACCTCGCAGTCCTGACAAGAACACTGAAGCTTTCTTT. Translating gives CASRPRSPDKNTEAFF.

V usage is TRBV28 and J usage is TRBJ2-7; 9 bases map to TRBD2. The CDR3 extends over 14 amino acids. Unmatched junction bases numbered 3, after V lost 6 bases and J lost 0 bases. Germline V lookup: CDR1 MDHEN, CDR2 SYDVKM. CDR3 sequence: CASRYSGSSYEQYF. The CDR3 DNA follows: TGTGCCAGCAGGTATAGCGGGAGCTCCTACGAGCAGTACTTC.

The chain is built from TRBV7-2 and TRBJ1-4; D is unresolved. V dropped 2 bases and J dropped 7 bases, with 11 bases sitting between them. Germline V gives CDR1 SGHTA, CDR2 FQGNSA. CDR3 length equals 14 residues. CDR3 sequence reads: CASSLRREGEKLFF. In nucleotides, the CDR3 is TGTGCCAGCAGCTTAAGGAGAGAGGGTGAAAAACTGTTTTTT.

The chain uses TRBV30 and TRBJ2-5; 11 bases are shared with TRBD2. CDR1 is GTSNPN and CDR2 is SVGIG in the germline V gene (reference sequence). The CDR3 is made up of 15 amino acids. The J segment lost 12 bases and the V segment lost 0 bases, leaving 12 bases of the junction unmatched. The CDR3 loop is CAWSVIGLAGRTEYF. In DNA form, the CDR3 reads TGTGCCTGGAGTGTAATCGGACTAGCGGGCAGGACTGAGTACTTC. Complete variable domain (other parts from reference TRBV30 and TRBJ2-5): SQTIHQWPATLVQPVGSPLSLECTVEGTSNPNLYWYRQAAGRGLQLLFYSVGIGQISSEVPQNLSASRPQDRQFILSSKKLLLSDSGFYLCAWSVIGLAGRTEYFGPGTRLLVL.

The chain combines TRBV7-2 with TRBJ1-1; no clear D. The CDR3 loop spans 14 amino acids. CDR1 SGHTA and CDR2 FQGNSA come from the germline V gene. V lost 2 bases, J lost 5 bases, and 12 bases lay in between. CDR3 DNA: TGTGCCAGCAGCTTAAATGCGGGGTTGACTGAAGCTTTCTTT. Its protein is CASSLNAGLTEAFF.

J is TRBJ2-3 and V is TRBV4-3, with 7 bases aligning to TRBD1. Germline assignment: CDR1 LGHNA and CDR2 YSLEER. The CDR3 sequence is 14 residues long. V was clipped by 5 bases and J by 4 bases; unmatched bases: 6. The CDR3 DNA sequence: TGCGCCAGCAGCGAGAGGACAGGCGCAGATACGCAGTATTTT. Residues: CASSERTGADTQYF.

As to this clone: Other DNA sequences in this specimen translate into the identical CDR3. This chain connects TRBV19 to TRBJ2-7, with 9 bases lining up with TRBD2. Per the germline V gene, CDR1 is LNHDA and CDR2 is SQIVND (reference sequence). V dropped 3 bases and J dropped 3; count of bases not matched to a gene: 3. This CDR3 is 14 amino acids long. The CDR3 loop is CASSISGSSYEQYF. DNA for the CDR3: TGTGCCAGTAGTATTAGCGGGAGCAGCTACGAGCAGTACTTC.

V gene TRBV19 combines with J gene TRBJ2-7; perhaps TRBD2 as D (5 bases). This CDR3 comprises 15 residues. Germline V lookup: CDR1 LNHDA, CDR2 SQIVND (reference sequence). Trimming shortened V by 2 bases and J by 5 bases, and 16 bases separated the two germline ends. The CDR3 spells CASSISLEVQHEQYF. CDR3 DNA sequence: TGTGCCAGTAGTATAAGCTTGGAGGTCCAGCACGAGCAGTACTTC. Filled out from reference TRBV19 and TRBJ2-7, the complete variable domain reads DGGITQSPKYLFRKEGQNVTLSCEQNLNHDAMYWYRQDPGQGLRLIYYSQIVNDFQKGDIAEGYSVSREKKESFPLTVTSAQKNPTAFYLCASSISLEVQHEQYFGPGTRLTVT.

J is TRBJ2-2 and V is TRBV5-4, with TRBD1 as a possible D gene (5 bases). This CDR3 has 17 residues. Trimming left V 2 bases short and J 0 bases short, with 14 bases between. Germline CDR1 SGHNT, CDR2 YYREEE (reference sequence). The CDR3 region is CASSFSPGRANTGELFF. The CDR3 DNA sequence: TGTGCCAGCAGCTTTTCTCCCGGCAGGGCGAACACCGGGGAGCTGTTTTTT.

Here the CDR3 reads CASSSDSPYEQYF. CDR3 DNA sequence: TGTGCCAGCAGCTCGGACAGTCCCTACGAGCAGTACTTC. The V call is TRBV7-2, the J call TRBJ2-7; D may be TRBD1 (6 bases). The V gene lost 4 bases and the J gene lost 2 bases, with 9 bases spanning the gap. Germline V CDR1 and CDR2: SGHTA, FQGNSA. This CDR3 region has 13 residues.

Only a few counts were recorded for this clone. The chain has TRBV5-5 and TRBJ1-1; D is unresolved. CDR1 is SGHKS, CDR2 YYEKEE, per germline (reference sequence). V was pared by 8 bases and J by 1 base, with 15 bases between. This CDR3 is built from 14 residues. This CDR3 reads CASGAGAGNTEAFF. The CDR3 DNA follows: TGTGCCAGTGGCGCGGGAGCGGGGAACACTGAAGCTTTCTTT.

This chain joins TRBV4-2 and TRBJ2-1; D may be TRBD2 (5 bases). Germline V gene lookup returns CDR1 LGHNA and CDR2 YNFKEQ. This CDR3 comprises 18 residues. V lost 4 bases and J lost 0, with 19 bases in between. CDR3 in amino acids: CASSPTTRLQSSYNEQFF. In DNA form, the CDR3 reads TGTGCCAGCAGCCCGACCACGAGACTACAGAGCTCCTACAATGAGCAGTTCTTC.

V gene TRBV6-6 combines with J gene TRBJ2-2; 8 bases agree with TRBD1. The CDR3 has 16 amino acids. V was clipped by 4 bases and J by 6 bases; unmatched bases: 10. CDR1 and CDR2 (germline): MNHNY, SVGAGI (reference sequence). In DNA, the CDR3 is TGTGCCAGCAGTTTCAGGGGGCAGGGAAAGTCCGGGGAGCTGTTTTTT. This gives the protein CASSFRGQGKSGELFF.

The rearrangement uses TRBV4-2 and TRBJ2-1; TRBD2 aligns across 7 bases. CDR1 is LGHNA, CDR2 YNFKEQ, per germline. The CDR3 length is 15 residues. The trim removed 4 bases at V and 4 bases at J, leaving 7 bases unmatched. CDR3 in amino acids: CASSPVGGSYNEQFF. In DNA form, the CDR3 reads TGTGCCAGCAGCCCAGTGGGCGGGAGTTACAATGAGCAGTTCTTC.

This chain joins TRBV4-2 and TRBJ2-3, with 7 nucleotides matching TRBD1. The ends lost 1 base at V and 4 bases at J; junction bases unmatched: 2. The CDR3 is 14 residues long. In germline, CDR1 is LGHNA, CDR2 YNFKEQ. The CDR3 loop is CASSQVGGPDTQYF. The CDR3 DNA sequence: TGTGCCAGCAGCCAAGTAGGGGGCCCAGATACGCAGTATTTT.

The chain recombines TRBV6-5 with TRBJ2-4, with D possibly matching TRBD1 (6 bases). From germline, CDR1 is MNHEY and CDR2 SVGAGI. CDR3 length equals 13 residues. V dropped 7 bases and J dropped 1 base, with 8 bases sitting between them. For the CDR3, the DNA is TGTGCCAGCACCACAGGGGCCAAAAACATTCAGTACTTC. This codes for CASTTGAKNIQYF.